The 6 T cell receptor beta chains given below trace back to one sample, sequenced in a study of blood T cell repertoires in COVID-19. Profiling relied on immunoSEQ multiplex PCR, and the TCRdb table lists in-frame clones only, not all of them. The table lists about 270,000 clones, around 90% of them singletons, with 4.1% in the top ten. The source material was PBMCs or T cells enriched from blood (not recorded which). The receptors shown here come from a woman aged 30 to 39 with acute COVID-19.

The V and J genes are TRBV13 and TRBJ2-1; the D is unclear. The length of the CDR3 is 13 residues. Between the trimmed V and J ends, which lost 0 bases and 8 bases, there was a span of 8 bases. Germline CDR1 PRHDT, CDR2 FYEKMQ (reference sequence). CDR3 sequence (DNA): TGTGCCAGCAGCTTAGGTTCCGACTATGAGCAGTTCTTC. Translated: CASSLGSDYEQFF.

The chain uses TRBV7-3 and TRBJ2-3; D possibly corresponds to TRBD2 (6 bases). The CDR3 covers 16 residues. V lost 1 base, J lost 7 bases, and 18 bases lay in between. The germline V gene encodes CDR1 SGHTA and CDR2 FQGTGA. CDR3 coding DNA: TGTGCCAGCAGCTTAAGTAGCGGATTGGGACTTAATACGCAGTATTTT. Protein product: CASSLSSGLGLNTQYF. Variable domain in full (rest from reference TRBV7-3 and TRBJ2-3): GAGVSQTPSNKVTEKGKYVELRCDPISGHTALYWYRQSLGQGPEFLIYFQGTGAADDSGLPNDRFFAVRPEGSVSTLKIQRTERGDSAVYLCASSLSSGLGLNTQYFGPGTRLTVL.

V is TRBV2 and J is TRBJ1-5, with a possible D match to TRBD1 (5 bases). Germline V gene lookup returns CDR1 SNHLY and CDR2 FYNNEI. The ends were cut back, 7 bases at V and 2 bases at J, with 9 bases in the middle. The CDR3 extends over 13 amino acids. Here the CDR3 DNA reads TGTGCCAGCAATCAGGGTGGCAATCAGCCCCAGCATTTT. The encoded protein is CASNQGGNQPQHF.

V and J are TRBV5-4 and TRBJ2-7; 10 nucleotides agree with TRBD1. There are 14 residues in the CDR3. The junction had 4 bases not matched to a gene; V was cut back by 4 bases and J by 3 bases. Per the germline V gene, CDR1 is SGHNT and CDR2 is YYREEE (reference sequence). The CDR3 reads CASSGDRGVYEQYF. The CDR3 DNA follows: TGTGCCAGCAGCGGGGACAGGGGCGTCTACGAGCAGTACTTC.

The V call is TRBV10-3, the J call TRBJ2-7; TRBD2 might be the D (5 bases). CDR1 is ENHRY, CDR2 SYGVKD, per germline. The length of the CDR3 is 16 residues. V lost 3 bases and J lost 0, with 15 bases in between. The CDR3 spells CAISEHATGSSYEQYF. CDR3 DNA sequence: TGTGCCATCAGTGAACATGCGACGGGGAGCTCCTACGAGCAGTACTTC.

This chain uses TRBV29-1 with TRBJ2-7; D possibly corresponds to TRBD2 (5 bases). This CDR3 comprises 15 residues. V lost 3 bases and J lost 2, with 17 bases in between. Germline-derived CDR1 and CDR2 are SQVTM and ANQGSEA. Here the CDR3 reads CSVDNPLSTTYEQYF. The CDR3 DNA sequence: TGCAGCGTTGACAACCCACTGTCGACTACCTACGAGCAGTACTTC.